A single sample is the source of the 24 T cell receptor beta chains below, sequenced in a study of cytomegalovirus exposure and HLA in healthy donors. PCR employed 60 Vbeta and 13 Jbeta primers. The protocol was immunoSEQ multiplex PCR, while the TCRdb copy is restricted to in-frame clones and leaves out a portion. The sample table sets out 200,000 to 250,000 clones. The sample consisted of PBMCs. These receptors were obtained from a woman aged 25 to 39 in good health and CMV-seropositive.

The chain is built from TRBV30 and TRBJ1-2; TRBD1 might be the D (6 bases). V was trimmed by 3 bases and J by 2 bases, leaving 13 bases between them. This CDR3 region has 14 residues. Looked up from germline, CDR1 is GTSNPN and CDR2 is SVGIG (reference sequence). CDR3 amino acids: CAWRPPQGNYGYTF. In nucleotides, the CDR3 is TGTGCCTGGAGGCCCCCTCAGGGGAACTATGGCTACACCTTC.

The chain joins TRBV5-1 to TRBJ1-2, with a possible D match to TRBD1 (6 bases). Germline V gene lookup returns CDR1 SGHRS and CDR2 YFSETQ. V dropped 3 bases and J dropped 0 bases, with 9 bases sitting between them. The CDR3 is 14 amino acids. The CDR3 nucleotides are TGCGCCAGCAGCTCCGGGACACCTAACTATGGCTACACCTTC. Amino acid sequence: CASSSGTPNYGYTF.

The chain uses TRBV5-4 and TRBJ1-2; D possibly corresponds to TRBD1 (5 bases). The V and J ends lost 0 bases and 4 bases respectively, with 16 bases between them. The CDR3 spans 16 residues. Germline-derived CDR1 and CDR2 are SGHNT and YYREEE (reference sequence). In DNA, the CDR3 is TGTGCCAGCAGCTTGGCCTCAGGGCGGACGGGCTATGGCTACACCTTC. This encodes CASSLASGRTGYGYTF.

The V and J genes are TRBV10-1 and TRBJ1-1, with 8 positions matching TRBD1. Trimming took 3 bases from V and 1 from J; bases not matched to a gene: 10. The CDR3 has 17 residues. The V gene's germline CDR1 is WNHNN and CDR2 SYGVQD (reference sequence). DNA of the CDR3: TGCGCCAGCAGTGATCGCAGGGGGCGCGGAGGGAACACTGAAGCTTTCTTT. Its translation: CASSDRRGRGGNTEAFF.

The V call is TRBV4-3, the J call TRBJ2-7; 10 nucleotides agree with TRBD1. Germline V CDR1 and CDR2: LGHNA, YSLEER. The CDR3 is 15 amino acids. J was trimmed by 4 bases and V by 0 bases; bases with no gene match: 3. The CDR3 coding sequence is TGCGCCAGCAGCCAAGATCGGACAGGGGGGTACGAGCAGTACTTC. Translated, it gives CASSQDRTGGYEQYF.

This sequence joins TRBV10-3 and TRBJ2-1, with D uncertain. Between the trimmed V and J ends, which lost 8 bases and 10 bases, there was a span of 18 bases. Germline assignment: CDR1 ENHRY and CDR2 SYGVKD. The CDR3 loop spans 13 amino acids. Written as DNA, the CDR3 is TGTGCCATCTTGGAGCCGGAGAACCTCGAGCAGTTCTTC. Translating it yields CAILEPENLEQFF.

The chain employs TRBV7-2 and TRBJ1-2, with 8 bases identical to TRBD1. Germline V CDR1 and CDR2: SGHTA, FQGNSA. This CDR3 spans 14 amino acids. Germline trimming cut 5 bases from V and 1 base from J; bases unmatched to any gene: 3. As DNA, the CDR3 is TGTGCCAGCAGCCGGGACAGGCTTAACTATGGCTACACCTTC. Residues: CASSRDRLNYGYTF.

V and J are TRBV5-1 and TRBJ1-3; 12 bases line up with TRBD1. Germline V lookup: CDR1 SGHRS, CDR2 YFSETQ. Germline trimming cut 0 bases from V and 0 bases from J; bases unmatched to any gene: 4. The length of the CDR3 is 18 residues. The CDR3, as DNA: TGCGCCAGCAGCTTGGCGGGGACAGGGGGCCTCTCTGGAAACACCATATATTTT. Protein product: CASSLAGTGGLSGNTIYF.

The V gene is TRBV19, the J gene TRBJ1-2; D is perhaps TRBD1 (6 bases). The germline gives CDR1 LNHDA, CDR2 SQIVND (reference sequence). CDR3 size: 13 residues. The ends were cut back, 4 bases at V and 4 bases at J, with 10 bases in the middle. The CDR3 DNA reads TGTGCCAGTAGTACGTTGACAGGCTATGGCTACACCTTC. It yields the protein CASSTLTGYGYTF.

The chain links TRBV10-3 to TRBJ1-3; possibly TRBD1 for D (6 bases). Germline CDR1 is ENHRY and CDR2 is SYGVKD. V was shortened by 4 bases and J by 0 bases, with 7 bases between the two germline ends. This CDR3 has 14 residues. The CDR3 DNA follows: TGTGCCATCAGTGGACAGGCCTCTGGAAACACCATATATTTT. Protein sequence: CAISGQASGNTIYF.

This sequence joins TRBV18 and TRBJ1-1; TRBD1 aligns across 7 bases. This CDR3 has 14 residues. After removal of 3 bases from V and 4 bases from J, the junction contained 5 bases not matched to a gene. Germline V CDR1 and CDR2: KGHSH, LQKENI. The CDR3: CASSPETGSTEAFF. The CDR3 DNA follows: TGTGCCAGCTCACCCGAGACAGGGAGCACTGAAGCTTTCTTT.

Here the CDR3 DNA reads TGCGCCAGCAGCTTGGGTTTCAGGATCAATTCACCCCTCCACTTT. It translates to CASSLGFRINSPLHF. The rearrangement joins TRBV5-1 to TRBJ1-6; D unclear. The V and J ends lost 0 bases and 7 bases respectively, with 11 bases between them. Germline V gene sequence: CDR1 SGHRS, CDR2 YFSETQ. The CDR3 has 15 residues.

The rearrangement joins TRBV23-1 to TRBJ2-3; a weak D match, TRBD1 (5 bases). TRBV23-1 qualifies as an ORF whose function is uncertain. The CDR3 contains 16 residues. Trimming took off 0 bases at V and 1 base at J, with 11 bases between the two ends. This CDR3 is CASSQSRQGGTDTQYF. The DNA of the CDR3 is TGCGCCAGCAGTCAATCTAGGCAGGGTGGCACAGATACGCAGTATTTT.

J is TRBJ2-2 and V is TRBV19; 7 bases fit TRBD2. This CDR3 region has 17 residues. V lost 0 bases and J lost 5; bases outside the gene matches: 9. The germline V gene has CDR1 LNHDA and CDR2 SQIVND (reference sequence). CDR3 coding DNA: TGTGCCAGTAGTATAGAGGCGGGAGTGAGGTTTACCGGGGAGCTGTTTTTT. Translated, it gives CASSIEAGVRFTGELFF.

The chain links TRBV5-4 to TRBJ2-3; 9 nucleotides agree with TRBD2. CDR3 length: 19 amino acids. Trimming took 0 bases from V and 0 from J; bases not matched to a gene: 11. Germline CDR1 and CDR2: SGHNT and YYREEE (reference sequence). CDR3 nucleotides: TGTGCCAGCAGCTTGGCCCCTAGCGGGACCCCCCTTAGCACAGATACGCAGTATTTT. Translating it yields CASSLAPSGTPLSTDTQYF. The whole variable domain, filled in from reference TRBV5-4 and TRBJ2-3, reads ETGVTQSPTHLIKTRGQQVTLRCSSQSGHNTVSWYQQALGQGPQFIFQYYREEENGRGNFPPRFSGLQFPNYSSELNVNALELDDSALYLCASSLAPSGTPLSTDTQYFGPGTRLTVL.

This sequence joins TRBV11-3 and TRBJ2-7; D gene unclear. V lost 4 bases to trimming and J lost 6 bases, with 13 bases between them. The V gene's germline CDR1 is SGHNT and CDR2 YENEEA. CDR3 length: 13 residues. For the CDR3, the DNA is TGTGCCAGCAGCTCCTCCCGTCTAGGCGAGCAGTACTTC. Encoded protein: CASSSSRLGEQYF.

This sequence joins TRBV4-1 and TRBJ1-1, with 8 nucleotides matching TRBD1. Germline V gene data show CDR1 as MGHRA and CDR2 as YSYEKL. The CDR3 has 14 amino acids. The trim removed 4 bases at V and 11 bases at J, leaving 12 bases unmatched. The CDR3 DNA reads as TGCGCCAGCAGCCCTCTATTGACAGGGGCGAATGCTTTCTTT. Residues: CASSPLLTGANAFF.

The gene calls are TRBV11-2 and TRBJ2-3; 9 bases match TRBD2. From germline, CDR1 is SGHAT and CDR2 FQNNGV. This CDR3 region has 16 residues. The V and J ends lost 3 bases and 1 base, in that order; junction bases with no gene match: 5. The CDR3 loop reads CASSFRGRDGTDTQYF. CDR3 coding DNA: TGTGCCAGCAGCTTCCGCGGGAGGGATGGCACAGATACGCAGTATTTT.

This rearrangement joins TRBV5-5 to TRBJ1-1; 8 bases fit TRBD1. This CDR3 is built from 14 residues. CDR1 is SGHKS, CDR2 YYEKEE, per germline (reference sequence). After removal of 3 bases from V and 3 bases from J, the junction contained 4 bases not matched to a gene. CDR3 region: CASSSRDRYTEAFF. Here the CDR3 DNA reads TGTGCCAGCAGCTCCCGGGACAGGTACACTGAAGCTTTCTTT.

The chain recombines TRBV6-5 with TRBJ1-6; tentative D call: TRBD1 (5 bases). Germline V gives CDR1 MNHEY, CDR2 SVGAGI. Trimming removed 2 bases from V and 11 bases from J, with 13 bases in between. This CDR3 is built from 14 residues. As DNA, the CDR3 is TGTGCCAGCAGTTACGCTGGGACTGGGGCACCCCTCCACTTT. As protein: CASSYAGTGAPLHF.

This sequence joins TRBV18 and TRBJ2-1, with 7 bases lining up with TRBD1. Germline values: CDR1 KGHSH, CDR2 LQKENI. The CDR3 spans 18 residues. J was trimmed by 1 base and V by 1 base; bases with no gene match: 10. CDR3 sequence reads: CASSPLSRGQMSYNEQFF. For the CDR3, the DNA is TGTGCCAGCTCACCACTGTCCCGGGGACAGATGTCCTACAATGAGCAGTTCTTC.

The chain links TRBV6-1 to TRBJ2-5; the D gene is possibly TRBD2 (6 bases). This CDR3 is built from 14 residues. Germline V lookup: CDR1 MNHNS, CDR2 SASEGT. Trimming cost V 5 bases and J 4 bases, with 14 bases left between them. This chain's CDR3 is CASSNLRGAETQYF. For the CDR3, the DNA is TGTGCCAGCAGTAACTTGCGGGGAGCAGAGACCCAGTACTTC.

The chain links TRBV4-1 to TRBJ2-7, with 10 bases fitting TRBD2. The CDR3 consists of 14 residues. The germline CDR1 and CDR2 sequences are MGHRA and YSYEKL. Losses at the gene ends were 4 bases for V and 5 bases for J; bases not matched to a gene: 5. The CDR3 is CASSLSGGADEQYF. In nucleotides, the CDR3 is TGCGCCAGCAGCCTCAGCGGGGGGGCCGACGAGCAGTACTTC.

The V and J genes are TRBV19 and TRBJ2-2; D possibly corresponds to TRBD1 (6 bases). CDR1 and CDR2 from the germline V gene are LNHDA and SQIVND (reference sequence). The CDR3 covers 16 residues. V gave up 0 bases and J gave up 6 bases, with 14 bases separating them. The CDR3 bases are TGTGCCAGTAGTATAGATCTCGGACAGCAAGCCGGGGAGCTGTTTTTT. Residues: CASSIDLGQQAGELFF.